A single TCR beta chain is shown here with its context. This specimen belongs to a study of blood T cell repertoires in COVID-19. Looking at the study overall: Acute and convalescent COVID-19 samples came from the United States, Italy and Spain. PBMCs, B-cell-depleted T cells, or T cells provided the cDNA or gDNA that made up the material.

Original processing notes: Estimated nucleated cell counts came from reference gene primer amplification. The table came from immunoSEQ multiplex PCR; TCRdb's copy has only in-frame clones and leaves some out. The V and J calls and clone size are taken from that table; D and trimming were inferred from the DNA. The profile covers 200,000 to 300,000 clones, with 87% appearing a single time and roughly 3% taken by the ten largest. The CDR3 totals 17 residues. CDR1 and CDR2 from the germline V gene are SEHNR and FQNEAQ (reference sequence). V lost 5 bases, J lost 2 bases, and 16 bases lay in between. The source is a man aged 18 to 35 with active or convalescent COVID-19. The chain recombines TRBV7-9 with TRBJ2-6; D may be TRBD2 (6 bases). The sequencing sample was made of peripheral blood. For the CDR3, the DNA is TGTGCCAGCAGCCCCGAACAGGCGGGGCCTGGGGCCAACGTCCTGACTTTC. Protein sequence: CASSPEQAGPGANVLTF.